What follows describes a single TCR beta chain. Its antigen is unknown. 60 Vbeta and 13 Jbeta primers were used in PCR. Sequenced by immunoSEQ multiplex PCR; TCRdb stores in-frame clones only, minus some. The sample gives more than 95,000 clones, 70% to 80% of which show up once; roughly 3.5% is in the top ten. Germline assignment: CDR1 SGHRS and CDR2 YFSETQ. Trimming took 0 bases from V and 8 from J, leaving 11 bases between them. CDR3 length equals 14 residues. The sample is drawn from a study of cytomegalovirus exposure and HLA in healthy donors. Overall study results and limits: Earlier results showed most TCR beta V segments being productive about 90% or about 30% of the time.

This chain connects TRBV5-1 to TRBJ1-4; possibly TRBD1 for D (6 bases). Sequencing used PBMCs. The receptor's source is a man aged 35 to 55 in good health and CMV-seronegative. CDR3 DNA sequence: TGCGCCAGCAGCTTGGGGGCAGGGGTGGAAAAACTGTTTTTT. Translated, it gives CASSLGAGVEKLFF.